Listed below are T cell receptor beta chains from one sample, sequenced in a study of graft-versus-host responses after intestinal transplantation. Sequencing used immunoSEQ multiplex PCR; TCRdb keeps in-frame clones, though not all of them. In the table there are about 100,000 clones, 91% of which are singletons. Which antigens these TCRs recognize remains unknown. The material was unstimulated CD4+ T cells sorted from spleen or lymph node cells, obtained before transplant. These receptors were collected from a human donor who was the organ donor for an intestinal transplant. The CDR3 runs from the conserved cysteine through the conserved F or W. A D gene is named only where the DNA matches it firmly. For some rows the clone size is stated as once, few or many, or as a class when expanded; others skip it.

d_call clone_size j_call v_call cdr3_nt cdr3_aa
TRBD1 . TRBJ2-7 TRBV7-6 TGTGCCAGCAGCCGCGGAAGGGCAGGGGGCTACGAGCAGTACTTC CASSRGRAGGYEQYF
. . TRBJ1-5 TRBV28 TGTGCCAGCACTCCCTACAGGCTCTATCAGCCCCAGCATTTT CASTPYRLYQPQHF
TRBD1 few TRBJ1-6 TRBV5-4 TGTGCCAGCAGCCGTAGGACAGGAAGGGATTCACCCCTCCACTTT CASSRRTGRDSPLHF
. . TRBJ1-1 TRBV4-3 TGCGCCAGCAGCCTCAACCTACAGGACCACACTGAAGCTTTCTTT CASSLNLQDHTEAFF
TRBD1 . TRBJ1-5 TRBV30 TGTGCCTGGTCGACAGGGGCTTATCAGCCCCAGCATTTT CAWSTGAYQPQHF
. . TRBJ2-1 TRBV4-2 TGTGCCAGCAGCCAAGTGCCGGGGGACCCCTACAATGAGCAGTTCTTC CASSQVPGDPYNEQFF
. once TRBJ2-7 TRBV7-9 TGTGCCAGCAGCTTAAAACAGGTCTACGAGCAGTACTTC CASSLKQVYEQYF
TRBD2 once TRBJ2-2 TRBV5-4 TGTGCCAGCAGATCGACTAGCGGGAACACCGGGGAGCTGTTTTTT CASRSTSGNTGELFF
. . TRBJ2-2 TRBV29-1 TGCAGCGCTCGGAAGGAGGGCACCGGGGAGCTGTTTTTT CSARKEGTGELFF
TRBD2 . TRBJ2-1 TRBV30 TGTGCCGCCAGTGGGCGCGGGGGGGCGGTCCAGCAGTTCTTC CAASGRGGAVQQFF
. . TRBJ2-7 TRBV9 TGTGCCAGCAGCGTTCTACAGGCCGGGGGCGAGCAGTACTTC CASSVLQAGGEQYF
TRBD1 . TRBJ2-7 TRBV4-2 TGTGCCAGCAGCCAGGGGGCCCCGGGACAGTCCTACGAGCAGTACTTC CASSQGAPGQSYEQYF
TRBD1 . TRBJ2-2 TRBV28 TGTGCCAGCAGACAGGGGGTCACCGGGGAGCTGTTTTTT CASRQGVTGELFF
. . TRBJ2-3 TRBV7-9 TGTGCCAGCAGCTTAGCCAGGGGGGCCCGGGATACGCAGTATTTT CASSLARGARDTQYF
TRBD2 . TRBJ2-4 TRBV2 TGTGCCAGCAGGACGACTAGCGGAGCCAAAAACATTCAGTACTTC CASRTTSGAKNIQYF
TRBD2 once TRBJ2-1 TRBV6-8 TGTGCCAGCAGTTACCCGGGACTAGCGGGGGGGCCCTACAATGAGCAGTTCTTC CASSYPGLAGGPYNEQFF
. . TRBJ1-2 TRBV9 TGTGCCAGCAGCGTAGAACAGGGCTATGGCTACACCTTC CASSVEQGYGYTF
. once TRBJ1-4 TRBV7-9 TGTGCCAGCAGCCTGGGGACAATGACAACTAATGAAAAACTGTTTTTT CASSLGTMTTNEKLFF
. . TRBJ1-5 TRBV5-1 TGCGCCAGCAGCTTGGGGGCATCGCATCAGCCCCAGCATTTT CASSLGASHQPQHF
. . TRBJ2-7 TRBV30 TGTGCCTGGAGGCGACGGGGGGCCGCAACCTACGAGCAGTACTTC CAWRRRGAATYEQYF
. . TRBJ2-3 TRBV28 TGTGCCAGCAGTCTACACAGGGCAGGTAGCACAGATACGCAGTATTTT CASSLHRAGSTDTQYF
. . TRBJ2-2 TRBV7-9 TGTGCCAGCAGCTTAGGGCTAGTGAACACCGGGGAGCTGTTTTTT CASSLGLVNTGELFF
TRBD2 . TRBJ2-5 TRBV5-1 TGCGCCAGCAGCTTGACTAGCGGGGGGGAATACTTC CASSLTSGGEYF
TRBD1 . TRBJ1-6 TRBV6-1 TGTGCCAGCACCGAGGACAGGGCAAATAATTCACCCCTCCACTTT CASTEDRANNSPLHF
TRBD2 . TRBJ2-1 TRBV4-1 TGCGCCAGCAGCCCCGACTGGCGGGGGGGGTACAATGAGCAGTTCTTC CASSPDWRGGYNEQFF
. . TRBJ1-1 TRBV4-2 TGTGCCAGCAGCCGCCTCAGGGAAGGGTACACTGAAGCTTTCTTT CASSRLREGYTEAFF
TRBD2 . TRBJ2-7 TRBV5-1 TGCGCCAGCAGCTTGACTAGCGGGGTCTCCTACGAGCAGTACTTC CASSLTSGVSYEQYF
. . TRBJ1-2 TRBV7-3 TGTGCCAGCAGCTCCTCCGGGAACAGTGGCTACACCTTC CASSSSGNSGYTF
. once TRBJ1-3 TRBV4-2 TGTGCCAGCAGCCAACCGACGGGAGGGGGCTCTGGAAACACCATATATTTT CASSQPTGGGSGNTIYF
. . TRBJ2-2 TRBV18 TGTGCCAGCTCGCCGACAGGGACTGCGAACACCGGGGAGCTGTTTTTT CASSPTGTANTGELFF
TRBD1 once TRBJ1-2 TRBV4-1 TGCGCCAGCAGCCAGAACAGGGGCATGGGCTACACCTTC CASSQNRGMGYTF
. . TRBJ1-3 TRBV5-1 TGCGCCAGCAGCTTGGCCGAGGGCCTCTCTGGAAACACCATATATTTT CASSLAEGLSGNTIYF
. . TRBJ2-1 TRBV28 TGTGCCAGCAGTTTGGCCAATGAGCAGTTCTTC CASSLANEQFF
TRBD1 . TRBJ1-2 TRBV5-1 TGCGCCAGCAGTTCTAACGGACAGGTCCGCTATGGCTACACCTTC CASSSNGQVRYGYTF
. once TRBJ1-6 TRBV28 TGTGCCAGCAGCAACAGGTGGGGAAATTCACCCCTCCACTTT CASSNRWGNSPLHF
. . TRBJ2-2 TRBV27 TGTGCCAGCAGCTTTTCCCCTCGGCGGGGTCGGGCCGGGGAGCTGTTTTTT CASSFSPRRGRAGELFF
. . TRBJ2-7 TRBV4-3 TGCGCCAGCAGCCAAGATGTGTACTACGAGCAGTACTTC CASSQDVYYEQYF
TRBD2 . TRBJ2-1 TRBV7-3 TGTGCCAGCAGCTCCAGCGGGAGGCCCTACAATGAGCAGTTCTTC CASSSSGRPYNEQFF
. . TRBJ2-7 TRBV5-1 TGCGCCAGCAGCTTGTTCGGGGGACTGAACTACGAGCAGTACTTC CASSLFGGLNYEQYF
TRBD1 . TRBJ2-1 TRBV29-1 TGCAGCGTTGAAGACAGGGACAGGCTTACCTACAATGAGCAGTTCTTC CSVEDRDRLTYNEQFF
. . TRBJ1-3 TRBV7-9 TGTGCCAGCAGTCAGGATTTCTCTGGAAACACCATATATTTT CASSQDFSGNTIYF
. . TRBJ2-2 TRBV11-1 TGTGCCAGCAGCTTACAGGGTTCGAACACCGGGGAGCTGTTTTTT CASSLQGSNTGELFF
. . TRBJ1-2 TRBV4-2 TGTGCCAGCAGCCAAAAACAGGGTGGCTATGGCTACACCTTC CASSQKQGGYGYTF
. . TRBJ1-2 TRBV6-5 TGTGCCAGCAGCCAGTCGACAGGCGTGGTTGGCTACACCTTC CASSQSTGVVGYTF
TRBD2 . TRBJ2-7 TRBV6-6 TGTGCCAGCAGGCCCCCTAGCGGGGGACCCTACGAGCAGTACTTC CASRPPSGGPYEQYF